A selection of T cell receptor beta chains follows, all from one sample in a study of molecular identifiers for immune sequencing clone quantification. TCRdb re-derived calls from the PCR reads in MiXCR, one entry per CDR3 protein. Of under 100,000 distinct CDR3 sequences in the sample, roughly 23% were seen once. What was sequenced was naive CD8+ T cells from blood, with Jurkat cell RNA spiked in. Every receptor here comes from a human donor in good health. Some libraries in this study had Jurkat cell RNA spiked in. CDR3s include the opening cysteine and the closing phenylalanine or tryptophan. Fields, in order: D gene, V gene, J gene, clone size, CDR3 protein, CDR3 DNA. A D gene is named only where the DNA matches it firmly. Not all rows give a size; the values are once, few, many and, for expanded clones, a class.

d_call: .; v_call: TRBV27; j_call: TRBJ2-7; clone_size: many; cdr3_aa: CASSFRGIRSYEQYF; cdr3_nt: TGTGCCAGCAGTTTCAGGGGTATCCGGTCCTACGAGCAGTACTTC
d_call: TRBD1; v_call: TRBV6-6; j_call: TRBJ1-2; clone_size: .; cdr3_aa: CASSRTGEGYGYTF; cdr3_nt: TGTGCCAGCAGCCGGACAGGAGAGGGCTATGGCTACACCTTC
d_call: .; v_call: TRBV7-9; j_call: TRBJ2-3; clone_size: many; cdr3_aa: CASSMITDTQYF; cdr3_nt: TGTGCCAGCAGCATGATCACAGATACGCAGTATTTT
d_call: .; v_call: TRBV9; j_call: TRBJ2-1; clone_size: few; cdr3_aa: CASSVEPNEQFF; cdr3_nt: TGTGCCAGCAGCGTAGAACCCAATGAGCAGTTCTTC
d_call: .; v_call: TRBV6-1; j_call: TRBJ1-1; clone_size: many; cdr3_aa: CASSEDRVNTEAFF; cdr3_nt: TGTGCCAGCAGTGAAGACAGGGTGAACACTGAAGCTTTCTTT
d_call: .; v_call: TRBV6-5; j_call: TRBJ1-1; clone_size: .; cdr3_aa: CASSYSKGGTEAFF; cdr3_nt: TGTGCCAGCAGTTACTCGAAGGGTGGCACTGAAGCTTTCTTT
d_call: TRBD2; v_call: TRBV9; j_call: TRBJ2-7; clone_size: few; cdr3_aa: CASSTEGAAGGEEQYF; cdr3_nt: TGTGCCAGCAGCACAGAAGGGGCAGCGGGAGGAGAAGAGCAGTACTTC
d_call: .; v_call: TRBV5-8; j_call: TRBJ1-1; clone_size: many; cdr3_aa: CASSSRGGVNTEAFF; cdr3_nt: TGTGCCAGCAGCTCGCGTGGGGGAGTTAACACTGAAGCTTTCTTT
d_call: TRBD1; v_call: TRBV15; j_call: TRBJ2-7; clone_size: many; cdr3_aa: CATSRDRGYEQYF; cdr3_nt: TGTGCCACCAGCAGAGACAGGGGGTACGAGCAGTACTTC
d_call: TRBD1; v_call: TRBV30; j_call: TRBJ1-1; clone_size: .; cdr3_aa: CAWRADRGVTEAFF; cdr3_nt: TGTGCCTGGAGGGCTGACAGGGGGGTGACTGAAGCTTTCTTT
d_call: .; v_call: TRBV7-9; j_call: TRBJ2-3; clone_size: many; cdr3_aa: CASSPFTDTQYF; cdr3_nt: TGTGCCAGCAGCCCCTTTACGGATACGCAGTATTTT
d_call: TRBD2; v_call: TRBV3-1; j_call: TRBJ2-7; clone_size: .; cdr3_aa: CASSQDQRGGYEQYF; cdr3_nt: TGTGCCAGCAGCCAAGATCAGCGGGGTGGTTACGAGCAGTACTTC
d_call: .; v_call: TRBV6-5; j_call: TRBJ1-3; clone_size: .; cdr3_aa: CASSYSSLPDRQAGNPIYF; cdr3_nt: TGCGCCAGCAGTTACTCGAGTTTACCGGATAGACAAGCTGGAAACCCCATATATTTT
d_call: .; v_call: TRBV7-6; j_call: TRBJ2-1; clone_size: .; cdr3_aa: CASKIGGETSQFF; cdr3_nt: TGTGCCAGCAAAATAGGTGGGGAAACTTCGCAGTTCTTC
d_call: TRBD2; v_call: TRBV20-1; j_call: TRBJ2-7; clone_size: .; cdr3_aa: CSARSWTSGGSYEQYF; cdr3_nt: TGCAGTGCTAGATCATGGACTAGCGGGGGATCCTACGAGCAGTACTTC
d_call: .; v_call: TRBV10-2; j_call: TRBJ1-4; clone_size: many; cdr3_aa: CASSESTEWKLFF; cdr3_nt: TGCGCCAGCAGTGAGTCTACGGAGTGGAAACTGTTTTTT
d_call: .; v_call: TRBV24-1; j_call: TRBJ2-1; clone_size: many; cdr3_aa: CATSDSGVRASNEQFF; cdr3_nt: TGTGCCACCAGTGACTCAGGGGTACGGGCCAGTAATGAGCAGTTCTTC
d_call: .; v_call: TRBV7-9; j_call: TRBJ1-1; clone_size: many; cdr3_aa: CASSSTESRGSMNTEAFF; cdr3_nt: TGTGCCAGCAGCTCAACCGAGTCCAGGGGATCGATGAACACTGAAGCTTTCTTT
d_call: .; v_call: TRBV7-9; j_call: TRBJ1-2; clone_size: few; cdr3_aa: CASSLGLEQNYGYTF; cdr3_nt: TGTGCCAGCAGCTTGGGCTTGGAGCAAAACTATGGCTACACCTTC
d_call: .; v_call: TRBV7-9; j_call: TRBJ2-3; clone_size: .; cdr3_aa: CASSSPTFTGTQYF; cdr3_nt: TGTGCCAGCAGCTCCCCCACCTTCACAGGTACGCAGTATTTT
d_call: TRBD1; v_call: TRBV7-9; j_call: TRBJ1-1; clone_size: many; cdr3_aa: CASSPGQELSTEAFF; cdr3_nt: TGTGCCAGCAGCCCAGGACAGGAACTCAGCACTGAAGCTTTCTTT
d_call: .; v_call: TRBV6-5; j_call: TRBJ2-7; clone_size: many; cdr3_aa: CASSSGTYEQYF; cdr3_nt: TGTGCCAGCAGTTCAGGGACCTACGAGCAGTACTTC
d_call: .; v_call: TRBV7-2; j_call: TRBJ1-4; clone_size: many; cdr3_aa: CASSLEGPGLNEKLFF; cdr3_nt: TGTGCCAGCAGCTTAGAGGGGCCAGGGCTCAATGAAAAACTGTTTTTT
d_call: .; v_call: TRBV5-6; j_call: TRBJ1-2; clone_size: few; cdr3_aa: CASSHRDTRYTNYGYTF; cdr3_nt: TGTGCCAGCAGCCACCGGGACACGCGTTATACTAACTATGGCTACACCTTC
d_call: .; v_call: TRBV11-2; j_call: TRBJ2-5; clone_size: few; cdr3_aa: CASSLAPGRETQYF; cdr3_nt: TGTGCCAGCAGCTTAGCTCCAGGGAGGGAGACCCAGTACTTC
d_call: .; v_call: TRBV5-6; j_call: TRBJ1-5; clone_size: many; cdr3_aa: CASSLMFAGYSNQPQHF; cdr3_nt: TGTGCCAGCAGCTTGATGTTCGCAGGCTATAGCAATCAGCCCCAGCATTTT
d_call: .; v_call: TRBV6-1; j_call: TRBJ2-1; clone_size: .; cdr3_aa: CASSEGYLLGTNEQFF; cdr3_nt: TGTGCCAGCAGTGAAGGTTACTTACTAGGTACAAATGAGCAGTTCTTC
d_call: .; v_call: TRBV7-2; j_call: TRBJ2-5; clone_size: many; cdr3_aa: CASSLGSKYQETQYF; cdr3_nt: TGTGCCAGCAGCTTAGGAAGCAAGTACCAAGAGACCCAGTACTTC
d_call: .; v_call: TRBV7-6; j_call: TRBJ1-6; clone_size: few; cdr3_aa: CASSLGDSDNSPLHF; cdr3_nt: TGTGCCAGCAGCTTAGGAGACAGTGATAATTCACCCCTCCACTTT
d_call: TRBD2; v_call: TRBV20-1; j_call: TRBJ2-1; clone_size: .; cdr3_aa: CSARSPPTSGGATTNNEQFF; cdr3_nt: TGCAGTGCTAGAAGCCCTCCCACTAGCGGGGGGGCCACGACAAACAATGAGCAGTTCTTC
d_call: .; v_call: TRBV6-2/TRBV6-3; j_call: TRBJ2-5; clone_size: .; cdr3_aa: CASSYLWETQYF; cdr3_nt: TGTGCCAGCAGTTACTTGTGGGAGACCCAGTACTTC
d_call: .; v_call: TRBV5-4; j_call: TRBJ2-7; clone_size: many; cdr3_aa: CASSYTGTVYSYEQYF; cdr3_nt: TGTGCCAGCAGTTATACCGGGACTGTTTACTCCTACGAGCAGTACTTC
d_call: .; v_call: TRBV28; j_call: TRBJ2-1; clone_size: many; cdr3_aa: CASRETGNPNNEQFF; cdr3_nt: TGTGCCAGCAGGGAGACCGGGAACCCTAACAATGAGCAGTTCTTC
d_call: .; v_call: TRBV25-1; j_call: TRBJ2-5; clone_size: .; cdr3_aa: CASSELEGGLQAPQYF; cdr3_nt: TGTGCCAGCAGTGAATTAGAAGGAGGCCTTCAAGCGCCCCAGTACTTC
d_call: .; v_call: TRBV2; j_call: TRBJ1-2; clone_size: many; cdr3_aa: CATPRQGGIGYTF; cdr3_nt: TGTGCCACCCCGAGGCAGGGAGGAATTGGCTACACCTTC
d_call: TRBD1; v_call: TRBV13; j_call: TRBJ1-6; clone_size: .; cdr3_aa: CASSLGQGDSHNSPLHF; cdr3_nt: TGTGCCAGCAGCTTGGGCCAAGGGGACAGCCATAATTCACCCCTCCACTTT
d_call: .; v_call: TRBV7-6; j_call: TRBJ1-1; clone_size: many; cdr3_aa: CASSLAPEQNTEAFF; cdr3_nt: TGTGCCAGCAGCTTAGCCCCGGAGCAAAACACTGAAGCTTTCTTT
d_call: .; v_call: TRBV30; j_call: TRBJ1-1; clone_size: many; cdr3_aa: CALNPFNTEAFF; cdr3_nt: TGTGCCCTTAACCCGTTTAACACTGAAGCTTTCTTT
d_call: TRBD2; v_call: TRBV6-2/TRBV6-3; j_call: TRBJ2-7; clone_size: .; cdr3_aa: CASSLTTSGVSYEQYF; cdr3_nt: TGTGCCAGCAGTCTGACGACTAGCGGGGTCTCCTACGAGCAGTACTTC
d_call: .; v_call: TRBV21-1; j_call: TRBJ1-5; clone_size: .; cdr3_aa: CASSNRPIRFNQPQHF; cdr3_nt: TGTGCCAGCAGCAACCGACCTATACGGTTCAATCAGCCCCAGCATTTT
d_call: .; v_call: TRBV11-2; j_call: TRBJ2-1; clone_size: .; cdr3_aa: CASSASSSYNEQFF; cdr3_nt: TGTGCCAGCAGCGCAAGTAGCTCCTACAATGAGCAGTTCTTC
d_call: .; v_call: TRBV7-9; j_call: TRBJ2-2; clone_size: few; cdr3_aa: CASSHLNTGELFF; cdr3_nt: TGTGCCAGCAGTCACCTGAACACCGGGGAGCTGTTTTTT
d_call: .; v_call: TRBV2; j_call: TRBJ2-3; clone_size: few; cdr3_aa: CASSEWLAQGDTQYF; cdr3_nt: TGTGCCAGCAGTGAATGGCTAGCCCAGGGTGATACGCAGTATTTT
d_call: .; v_call: TRBV29-1; j_call: TRBJ1-5; clone_size: .; cdr3_aa: CGVDWASPSTDTQHF; cdr3_nt: TGCGGCGTGGATTGGGCCAGTCCTAGCACAGATACGCAGCATTTT
d_call: .; v_call: TRBV19; j_call: TRBJ1-1; clone_size: .; cdr3_aa: CASRIHREAFF; cdr3_nt: TGTGCCAGTAGAATTCATCGGGAAGCTTTCTTT
d_call: .; v_call: TRBV19; j_call: TRBJ1-5; clone_size: .; cdr3_aa: CASSIGGTQPQHF; cdr3_nt: TGTGCCAGTAGTATCGGGGGAACTCAGCCCCAGCATTTT
d_call: TRBD1; v_call: TRBV20-1; j_call: TRBJ1-1; clone_size: many; cdr3_aa: CSASGTGRSGEPEHTEAFF; cdr3_nt: TGCAGTGCTTCCGGGACAGGGCGTTCCGGGGAACCAGAACACACTGAAGCTTTCTTT
d_call: .; v_call: TRBV12-3/TRBV12-4; j_call: TRBJ2-3; clone_size: .; cdr3_aa: CASSFSEQVVTDTQYF; cdr3_nt: TGTGCCAGCAGTTTTTCGGAGCAGGTCGTCACAGATACGCAGTATTTT
d_call: .; v_call: TRBV9; j_call: TRBJ1-5; clone_size: many; cdr3_aa: CASSVEGNSNQPQHF; cdr3_nt: TGTGCCAGCAGCGTAGAGGGTAATAGCAATCAGCCCCAGCATTTT
d_call: .; v_call: TRBV19; j_call: TRBJ2-2; clone_size: few; cdr3_aa: CASSSGRAINTGELFF; cdr3_nt: TGTGCCAGTAGTAGCGGTCGAGCGATCAACACCGGGGAGCTGTTTTTT
d_call: .; v_call: TRBV19; j_call: TRBJ2-3; clone_size: many; cdr3_aa: CASRDLGGVRTDTQYF; cdr3_nt: TGTGCCAGTCGGGATCTTGGCGGGGTTCGGACAGATACGCAGTATTTT
d_call: TRBD1; v_call: TRBV24-1; j_call: TRBJ2-5; clone_size: few; cdr3_aa: CATSDETGTNQETQYF; cdr3_nt: TGTGCCACCAGTGATGAGACAGGGACGAACCAAGAGACCCAGTACTTC
d_call: .; v_call: TRBV12-3/TRBV12-4; j_call: TRBJ2-5; clone_size: .; cdr3_aa: CASSLGSTIQETQYF; cdr3_nt: TGTGCCAGCAGTTTAGGGTCGACTATACAAGAGACCCAGTACTTC
d_call: TRBD1; v_call: TRBV20-1; j_call: TRBJ1-4; clone_size: .; cdr3_aa: CSAKGQGREKLFF; cdr3_nt: TGCAGTGCAAAGGGACAGGGTCGGGAAAAACTGTTTTTT
d_call: .; v_call: TRBV6-9; j_call: TRBJ2-2; clone_size: .; cdr3_aa: CASSYPPMFDTYTGELFF; cdr3_nt: TGTGCCAGCAGTTATCCGCCGATGTTCGATACCTACACCGGGGAGCTGTTTTTT
d_call: .; v_call: TRBV4-1; j_call: TRBJ1-1; clone_size: few; cdr3_aa: CASRRLDGNTEAFF; cdr3_nt: TGCGCCAGCAGGAGGCTTGACGGAAACACTGAAGCTTTCTTT
d_call: .; v_call: TRBV28; j_call: TRBJ2-7; clone_size: .; cdr3_aa: CASSLRGESYEQYF; cdr3_nt: TGTGCCAGCAGTTTACGAGGGGAGTCCTACGAGCAGTACTTC
d_call: .; v_call: TRBV6-2/TRBV6-3; j_call: TRBJ1-5; clone_size: .; cdr3_aa: CASSYSGRKYDQPQHF; cdr3_nt: TGTGCCAGCAGTTACTCGGGCAGAAAGTACGATCAGCCCCAGCATTTT
d_call: .; v_call: TRBV13; j_call: TRBJ2-7; clone_size: many; cdr3_aa: CASSLGHGVEQYF; cdr3_nt: TGTGCCAGCAGCTTAGGCCACGGGGTCGAGCAGTACTTC